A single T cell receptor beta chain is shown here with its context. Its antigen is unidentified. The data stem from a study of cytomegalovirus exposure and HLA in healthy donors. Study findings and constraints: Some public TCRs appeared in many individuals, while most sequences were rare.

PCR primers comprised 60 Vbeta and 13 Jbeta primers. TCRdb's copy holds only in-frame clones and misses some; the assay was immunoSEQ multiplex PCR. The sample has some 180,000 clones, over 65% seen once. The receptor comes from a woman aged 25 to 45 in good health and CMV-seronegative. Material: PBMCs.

CDR3 in DNA: TGTGCCAGCAGCCCGTACAGGGACGGCAATCAGCCCCAGCATTTT. It translates to CASSPYRDGNQPQHF. The rearrangement links TRBV7-8 to TRBJ1-5; D is perhaps TRBD1 (6 bases). Germline loops: CDR1 SGHVS, CDR2 FQNEAQ. V was cut by 5 bases and J by 2 bases, with 13 bases left in between. This CDR3 spans 15 amino acids.